This TCR beta chain was observed in a study of T cell responses to AZD1222 COVID-19 vaccine. The V gene's germline CDR1 is SEHNR and CDR2 FQNEAQ (reference sequence). Trimming stripped 2 bases from V and 0 bases from J, with 12 bases between. The CDR3 covers 16 residues. The repertoire was sequenced with immunoSEQ multiplex PCR; TCRdb's copy has only in-frame clones and lacks some. The data contain some 80,000 clones, about 82% of them singletons. Note on this clone: Its specificity is not known.

Whole-study findings and limits: Unmutated variant regions are reportedly targeted by nearly half of spike-specific TCRs.

The TCR was taken from an adult in good health. The sequencing here drew on peripheral blood, taken on day 0 of AZD1222 vaccination. V gene TRBV7-9 combines with J gene TRBJ2-3, with D unclear. The CDR3 reads CASSLPFTRSTDTQYF. The DNA of the CDR3 is TGTGCCAGCAGCTTACCCTTTACCAGGAGCACAGATACGCAGTATTTT.